The source of this T cell receptor (beta chain) is a study of cytomegalovirus exposure and HLA in healthy donors. The study ran its PCR with 60 Vbeta and 13 Jbeta primers. Profiling relied on immunoSEQ multiplex PCR, and the TCRdb table lists in-frame clones only, not all of them. The sample records 90,000 to 120,000 clones, roughly 80% being singletons. V was pared by 2 bases and J by 7 bases, with 11 bases between. The length of the CDR3 is 12 residues. The V gene's germline CDR1 is GTSNPN and CDR2 SVGIG (reference sequence). The chain carries TRBV30 and TRBJ1-1; a possible D gene is TRBD1 (5 bases). Input material: PBMCs. The receptor comes from a man aged 30-40 years in good health and CMV-seropositive. This CDR3 is CAWSSGSGEAFF. CDR3 nucleotide sequence: TGTGCCTGGAGTTCAGGGTCGGGTGAAGCTTTCTTT.